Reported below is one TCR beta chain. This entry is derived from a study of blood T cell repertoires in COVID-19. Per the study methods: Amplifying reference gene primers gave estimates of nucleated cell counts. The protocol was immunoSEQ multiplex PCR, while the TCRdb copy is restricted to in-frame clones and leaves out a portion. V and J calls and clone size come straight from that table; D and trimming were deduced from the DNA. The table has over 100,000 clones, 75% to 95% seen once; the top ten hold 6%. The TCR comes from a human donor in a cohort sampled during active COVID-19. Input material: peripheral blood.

This CDR3 reads CASSVFRSTDTQYF. CDR3 DNA sequence: TGTGCCAGCAGCGTCTTTCGGAGCACAGATACGCAGTATTTT. The chain carries TRBV9 and TRBJ2-3; the D is unclear. The CDR3 runs to 14 residues. Trimming removed 2 bases at V and 0 bases at J, with 7 bases between. Per the germline V gene, CDR1 is SGDLS and CDR2 is YYNGEE.